This TCR beta chain derives from a study of blood T cells in healthy people across ages. General observations from the study: Among long-lived donors, naive CD4+ cells were more numerous and diversity higher than in aged donors.

CDR1 and CDR2 from the germline V gene are SGHRS and YFSETQ. This CDR3 region has 16 residues. V lost 4 bases and J lost 3; bases outside the gene matches: 12. Primers used in a second PCR of about 6 to 12 cycles were a sample-barcoded 5' primer and a J-beta primer mix. TCRdb passed the 5' RACE reads through MiXCR, listing each CDR3 protein once. The repertoire has around 900,000 distinct CDR3 sequences, roughly half of them found once; the top ten carry roughly 23%. A remark on this clonotype: Its target is not known.

The TCR sequence derives from a woman aged 55 to 70 in good health. Sequencing was carried out using blood. The chain joins TRBV5-1 to TRBJ1-1; TRBD1 agrees at 7 bases. The CDR3 is CASSGPFRTGDTEAFF. The CDR3 DNA reads TGCGCCAGCAGCGGTCCGTTCCGAACAGGGGACACTGAAGCTTTCTTT.